The 5 T cell receptor beta chains in this list originate from one sample, sequenced in a study of CD8+ T cells in alopecia areata. Noted treatment: oral pan-JAK inhibitor, 5-10 mg twice daily. cDNA reverse transcribed from extracted RNA served as the sequencing template. Sequencing used immunoSEQ multiplex PCR; TCRdb keeps in-frame clones, though not all of them. The sample gives some 170,000 clones, about 54% of which show up once; approximately 16% is in the top ten. Specimen: CD4+ T cells sorted from blood, collected between weeks 55 and 70, from a patient treated with tofacitinib. These TCRs come from a human donor with alopecia areata.

The genes are TRBV5-1 and TRBJ2-7; tentatively, D is TRBD1 (6 bases). Trimming removed 2 bases at V and 3 bases at J, with 6 bases between. The germline gives CDR1 SGHRS, CDR2 YFSETQ. CDR3 size: 12 residues. CDR3: CASSLQGYEQYF. In DNA form, the CDR3 reads TGCGCCAGCAGCTTACAGGGCTACGAGCAGTACTTC.

CDR3 DNA sequence: TGTGCCAGCAAGAGGGGGAACGGACTACAAGAGACCCAGTACTTC. This gives the protein CASKRGNGLQETQYF. The rearrangement links TRBV6-5 to TRBJ2-5; D may correspond to TRBD1 or TRBD2 (6 bases each). Germline CDR1 is MNHEY and CDR2 is SVGAGI. The CDR3 runs to 15 residues. The V and J ends lost 7 bases and 2 bases respectively, with 17 bases between them.

In DNA, the CDR3 is TGTGCCAGCAGCACTGGACAGGGAAGCTATGGCTACACCTTC. Translation: CASSTGQGSYGYTF. The V gene is TRBV6-1, the J gene TRBJ1-2; TRBD1 agrees at 8 bases. The CDR3 loop spans 14 amino acids. CDR1 and CDR2 (germline): MNHNS, SASEGT. Trimming at V came to 6 bases and at J to 4 bases, leaving 7 bases not matched to a gene.

The CDR3 region is CASSTGAAAKNIQYF. As DNA, the CDR3 is TGCGCCAGCAGTACGGGGGCCGCGGCCAAAAACATTCAGTACTTC. This chain connects TRBV5-1 to TRBJ2-4; TRBD1 or TRBD2 may be the D gene (6 bases each). Germline V lookup: CDR1 SGHRS, CDR2 YFSETQ. V was trimmed by 5 bases and J by 1 base, leaving 13 bases between them. The CDR3 has 15 residues.

V and J are TRBV11-3 and TRBJ2-7; TRBD1 is a possible D gene (5 bases). The CDR3 extends over 13 amino acids. Trimming cost V 8 bases and J 0 bases, with 11 bases left between them. Germline V gives CDR1 SGHNT, CDR2 YENEEA. In nucleotides, the CDR3 is TGTGCCAGCGGCCGACAGAGCTCCTACGAGCAGTACTTC. It translates to CASGRQSSYEQYF.